A single sample gave rise to the 29 T cell receptor beta chains below, sequenced in a study of cytomegalovirus exposure and HLA in healthy donors. This PCR relied on a set of 60 Vbeta primers and 13 Jbeta primers. Profiling relied on immunoSEQ multiplex PCR, and the TCRdb table lists in-frame clones only, not all of them. The profile shows about 140,000 clones, around 79% of them singletons. Sequencing was done on a sample of PBMCs. The receptors were gathered from a man younger than 35 in good health and CMV-seronegative.

The chain combines TRBV19 with TRBJ2-5; 11 bases are shared with TRBD1. CDR1 is LNHDA, CDR2 SQIVND, per germline (reference sequence). The J segment lost 10 bases and the V segment lost 6 bases, leaving 1 base of the junction unmatched. The length of the CDR3 is 11 residues. The CDR3 protein is CASRGQGDQYF. In DNA, the CDR3 is TGTGCCAGTAGGGGACAGGGGGACCAGTACTTC.

The chain is built from TRBV9 and TRBJ2-6; 10 nucleotides line up with TRBD1. The V and J ends lost 4 bases and 4 bases, in that order; junction bases with no gene match: 11. The CDR3 contains 18 residues. Germline V gene data show CDR1 as SGDLS and CDR2 as YYNGEE. The CDR3 loop reads CASSPRQGADSGANVLTF. As DNA, the CDR3 is TGTGCCAGCAGCCCCCGACAGGGGGCAGATTCCGGGGCCAACGTCCTGACTTTC. The whole variable domain, filled in from reference TRBV9 and TRBJ2-6, reads DSGVTQTPKHLITATGQRVTLRCSPRSGDLSVYWYQQSLDQGLQFLIQYYNGEERAKGNILERFSAQQFPDLHSELNLSSLELGDSALYFCASSPRQGADSGANVLTFGAGSRLTVL.

This rearrangement joins TRBV4-3 to TRBJ1-1, with TRBD1 matching 7 bases. The germline V gene encodes CDR1 LGHNA and CDR2 YSLEER. J lost 1 base, V lost 2 bases, and 10 bases had no gene match. This CDR3 contains 17 residues. The CDR3 DNA sequence: TGCGCCAGCAGCCAAAACAGGGGCCAGTCCAGGAACACTGAAGCTTTCTTT. It encodes CASSQNRGQSRNTEAFF.

The chain has TRBV6-1 and TRBJ2-3; D is perhaps TRBD1 (6 bases). This CDR3 contains 14 residues. Trimming stripped 4 bases from V and 8 bases from J, with 16 bases between. Germline V gene lookup returns CDR1 MNHNS and CDR2 SASEGT. The CDR3 sequence is CASSVQGQSGTQYF. DNA for the CDR3: TGTGCCAGCAGTGTACAAGGACAGTCCGGTACGCAGTATTTT.

The rearrangement links TRBV4-1 to TRBJ1-2; 10 bases agree with TRBD1. The CDR3 runs to 13 residues. Germline trimming cut 4 bases from V and 8 bases from J; bases unmatched to any gene: 4. Germline loops: CDR1 MGHRA, CDR2 YSYEKL. CDR3 DNA: TGCGCCAGCAGCCTAGACAGGGGGCGAGGCTACACCTTC. This sequence encodes CASSLDRGRGYTF.

This chain links TRBV30 with TRBJ2-7, with D possibly matching TRBD2 (5 bases). This CDR3 spans 13 amino acids. CDR1 is GTSNPN and CDR2 is SVGIG in the germline V gene (reference sequence). Trimming pared 6 bases from V and 2 bases from J, leaving 14 bases between. CDR3 residues: CACFRGPAYEQYF. CDR3 DNA sequence: TGTGCCTGCTTCCGGGGTCCTGCCTACGAGCAGTACTTC.

This rearrangement joins TRBV5-6 to TRBJ1-5; D remains ambiguous. This CDR3 is built from 15 residues. The germline CDR1 and CDR2 sequences are SGHDT and YYEEEE. V was trimmed by 0 bases and J by 3 bases, leaving 10 bases between them. Here the CDR3 DNA reads TGTGCCAGCAGCTTGGCCGGGGTCCTCAATCAGCCCCAGCATTTT. It is translated as CASSLAGVLNQPQHF.

The chain recombines TRBV5-8 with TRBJ1-1, with D maybe TRBD1 (6 bases). The CDR3 length is 15 residues. Looked up from germline, CDR1 is SGHTS and CDR2 is YDEGEE. Trimming shortened V by 1 base and J by 3 bases, and 13 bases separated the two germline ends. CDR3 bases: TGTGCCAGCAGCTTGTTTTTCGGGGGGCACACTGAAGCTTTCTTT. Amino acid sequence: CASSLFFGGHTEAFF.

The gene calls are TRBV27 and TRBJ2-3; 7 bases are shared with TRBD2. Germline values: CDR1 MNHEY, CDR2 SMNVEV (reference sequence). The length of the CDR3 is 14 residues. V lost 8 bases and J lost 0; bases outside the gene matches: 5. CDR3 DNA sequence: TGTGCCAGCGGGGGGGTTGCTAGCACAGATACGCAGTATTTT. Its protein product is CASGGVASTDTQYF.

Regarding this clone: Distinct nucleotide sequences in the sample also encode this CDR3. The V call is TRBV10-3, the J call TRBJ2-5; weak D call: TRBD2 (5 bases). Germline CDR1 and CDR2: ENHRY and SYGVKD. The ends were cut back, 6 bases at V and 1 base at J, with 9 bases in the middle. There are 13 residues in the CDR3. CDR3 amino acids: CAIRRDSQETQYF. The CDR3 DNA reads TGTGCCATCAGGAGGGATTCCCAAGAGACCCAGTACTTC.

The CDR3 reads CASSARLAGGFRSYNEQFF. The CDR3 DNA reads TGTGCCAGCAGCGCCCGACTAGCGGGGGGGTTTCGCTCCTACAATGAGCAGTTCTTC. V and J are TRBV7-9 and TRBJ2-1, with TRBD2 identical over 14 bases. This CDR3 region has 19 residues. Germline V gene data show CDR1 as SEHNR and CDR2 as FQNEAQ (reference sequence). Losses at the gene ends were 5 bases for V and 0 bases for J; bases not matched to a gene: 9.

The chain joins TRBV10-3 to TRBJ1-1; D is uncertain. Germline V gene sequence: CDR1 ENHRY, CDR2 SYGVKD. With 4 bases removed from V and 4 bases from J, the gap between germline ends came to 10 bases. The CDR3 runs 13 residues. CDR3 nucleotide sequence: TGTGCCATCAGTGGCCGGGAGGGCACTGAAGCTTTCTTT. Amino acids: CAISGREGTEAFF.

The chain has TRBV7-8 and TRBJ2-5; 7 bases line up with TRBD1. The CDR3 length is 15 residues. V shed 3 bases, J shed 5 bases, and the junction held 9 bases outside the gene matches. Germline CDR1 and CDR2: SGHVS and FQNEAQ. CDR3 protein: CASSLKQGLRETQYF. CDR3 DNA: TGTGCCAGCAGCTTGAAACAGGGGCTTCGGGAGACCCAGTACTTC.

The chain couples TRBV6-6 to TRBJ2-3; the D gene is possibly TRBD2 (6 bases). This CDR3 contains 16 residues. Trimming took 7 bases from V and 1 from J, leaving 18 bases between them. The germline V gene encodes CDR1 MNHNY and CDR2 SVGAGI (reference sequence). The CDR3 DNA is TGTGCCAGCACCCTACAGGCTAGCGATGGCACAGATACGCAGTATTTT. Protein product: CASTLQASDGTDTQYF.

The chain uses TRBV13 and TRBJ2-1, with a weak D call TRBD2 (5 bases). CDR1 and CDR2 from the germline V gene are PRHDT and FYEKMQ (reference sequence). The germline V and J ends were trimmed by 1 base and 4 bases, with 8 bases remaining between them. CDR3 length: 14 amino acids. The CDR3, as DNA: TGTGCCAGCAGCTTAGAAAGGACTTACAATGAGCAGTTCTTC. Its translation: CASSLERTYNEQFF. Full variable domain (missing parts from reference TRBV13 and TRBJ2-1): AAGVIQSPRHLIKEKRETATLKCYPIPRHDTVYWYQQGPGQDPQFLISFYEKMQSDKGSIPDRFSAQQFSDYHSELNMSSLELGDSALYFCASSLERTYNEQFFGPGTRLTVL.

The chain joins TRBV9 to TRBJ1-2, with 8 bases aligning to TRBD1. With V trimmed by 4 bases and J by 1 base, 9 bases remained unmatched. The CDR3 is made up of 16 amino acids. Germline lookup yields CDR1 SGDLS and CDR2 YYNGEE. In DNA form, the CDR3 reads TGTGCCAGCAGCCTCTCGGGACAGGAGGGTAACTATGGCTACACCTTC. Protein product: CASSLSGQEGNYGYTF. Full variable domain (rest looked up from reference TRBV9 and TRBJ1-2): DSGVTQTPKHLITATGQRVTLRCSPRSGDLSVYWYQQSLDQGLQFLIQYYNGEERAKGNILERFSAQQFPDLHSELNLSSLELGDSALYFCASSLSGQEGNYGYTFGSGTRLTVV.

The chain recombines TRBV4-1 with TRBJ1-1, with D possibly being TRBD1 (5 bases). The germline V and J ends were trimmed by 5 bases and 5 bases, with 15 bases remaining between them. The CDR3 has 14 amino acids. Per the germline V gene, CDR1 is MGHRA and CDR2 is YSYEKL. The CDR3 coding sequence is TGCGCCAGCAGCGCGGGAGGGGATAGAACTGAAGCTTTCTTT. This translates into CASSAGGDRTEAFF.

V gene TRBV9 combines with J gene TRBJ1-2; no reliable D call. The ends were cut back, 5 bases at V and 4 bases at J, with 21 bases in the middle. Per germline, CDR1 SGDLS and CDR2 YYNGEE. The CDR3 extends over 16 amino acids. DNA for the CDR3: TGTGCCAGCAGTCTCGATGGAGAGGAAAGCTCCTATGGCTACACCTTC. It specifies CASSLDGEESSYGYTF.

This clone was observed a single time. The chain has TRBV29-1 and TRBJ2-4; D gene unclear. The CDR3 length is 11 residues. Germline lookup yields CDR1 SQVTM and CDR2 ANQGSEA. V gave up 6 bases and J gave up 7 bases, with 10 bases separating them. The CDR3 here is CSVRLSNIQYF. The DNA for the CDR3 is TGCAGCGTGCGACTTAGTAACATTCAGTACTTC.

V usage is TRBV4-3 and J usage is TRBJ2-7; perhaps TRBD2 as D (5 bases). Deletions cut 3 bases from V and 2 bases from J, with 20 bases between. The CDR3 has 17 amino acids. Per the germline V gene, CDR1 is LGHNA and CDR2 is YSLEER. Written as DNA, the CDR3 is TGCGCCAGCAGCCACCTTTCCTCCGGGGAAAGGACCTACGAGCAGTACTTC. Translating it yields CASSHLSSGERTYEQYF.

The chain couples TRBV27 to TRBJ2-7, with 7 positions matching TRBD1. This CDR3 has 14 residues. V was clipped by 4 bases and J by 1 base; unmatched bases: 4. Germline CDR1 reads MNHEY; CDR2 reads SMNVEV (reference sequence). The CDR3 DNA is TGTGCCAGCAGTTCAGGACAGGCTTCCTACGAGCAGTACTTC. It translates to CASSSGQASYEQYF.

This clone was seen only a few times. The chain employs TRBV6-1 and TRBJ1-5; D is ambiguous. V was pared by 4 bases and J by 5 bases, with 15 bases between. CDR1 MNHNS and CDR2 SASEGT come from the germline V gene. The CDR3 is 15 amino acids. The CDR3 bases are TGTGCCAGCAGTGTATGGCGAGGTGCGCATCAGCCCCAGCATTTT. Protein sequence: CASSVWRGAHQPQHF.

The rearrangement links TRBV4-3 to TRBJ2-7; possibly TRBD1 for D (6 bases). The CDR3 is 16 amino acids. V lost 0 bases and J lost 1, with 13 bases in between. CDR1 LGHNA and CDR2 YSLEER come from the germline V gene. The CDR3 region has the DNA TGCGCCAGCAGCCAAGATTGGACAGTACCGTCCTACGAGCAGTACTTC. It codes for CASSQDWTVPSYEQYF.

This clone was counted only a few times. The gene calls are TRBV5-6 and TRBJ1-1, with 10 bases fitting TRBD1. The CDR3 is 16 residues long. The J segment lost 3 bases and the V segment lost 4 bases, leaving 9 bases of the junction unmatched. Germline CDR1 and CDR2: SGHDT and YYEEEE. CDR3 bases: TGTGCCAGCAGCGCCGGGACAGGGGACCCGCACACTGAAGCTTTCTTT. This translates into CASSAGTGDPHTEAFF.

The rearrangement links TRBV6-6 to TRBJ2-7, with 8 bases fitting TRBD1. Trimming at V came to 6 bases and at J to 3 bases, leaving 7 bases not matched to a gene. CDR1 is MNHNY, CDR2 SVGAGI, per germline (reference sequence). This CDR3 contains 14 residues. The CDR3 nucleotides read TGTGCCAGCAGCCCGCAGGGGGCCTTCTACGAGCAGTACTTC. Amino acid sequence: CASSPQGAFYEQYF.

This clone was counted a single time. This chain connects TRBV5-1 to TRBJ2-3, with D tentatively TRBD1 (5 bases). The length of the CDR3 is 12 residues. The germline V gene encodes CDR1 SGHRS and CDR2 YFSETQ. With 4 bases removed from V and 5 bases from J, the gap between germline ends came to 8 bases. The CDR3 DNA is TGCGCCAGCAGCCCACAGGAAGATACGCAGTATTTT. Protein sequence: CASSPQEDTQYF.

V and J are TRBV5-1 and TRBJ1-1, with 8 bases identical to TRBD1. Germline V lookup: CDR1 SGHRS, CDR2 YFSETQ. V lost 4 bases, J lost 4 bases, and 3 bases stayed unmatched. The CDR3 has 13 amino acids. The CDR3 sequence is CASSVDRVTEAFF. CDR3 sequence (DNA): TGCGCCAGCAGCGTGGACAGGGTCACTGAAGCTTTCTTT.

The V and J genes are TRBV5-1 and TRBJ1-1; D perhaps matches TRBD1 (6 bases). This CDR3 is built from 17 residues. The V gene lost 6 bases and the J gene lost 0 bases, with 21 bases spanning the gap. Germline lookup yields CDR1 SGHRS and CDR2 YFSETQ. This chain's CDR3 is CASKARGGDGVNTEAFF. The CDR3, as DNA: TGCGCCAGCAAAGCTAGGGGGGGGGACGGGGTGAACACTGAAGCTTTCTTT.

This rearrangement joins TRBV30 to TRBJ2-3; a weak D match, TRBD1 (6 bases). The germline V gene has CDR1 GTSNPN and CDR2 SVGIG (reference sequence). V was clipped by 0 bases and J by 1 base, with 20 bases between them. The CDR3 runs to 18 residues. The CDR3 loop reads CAWSVRRTAGVGTDTQYF. In DNA form, the CDR3 reads TGTGCCTGGAGTGTCCGTCGGACGGCAGGGGTTGGCACAGATACGCAGTATTTT. Variable domain in full (rest from reference TRBV30 and TRBJ2-3): SQTIHQWPATLVQPVGSPLSLECTVEGTSNPNLYWYRQAAGRGLQLLFYSVGIGQISSEVPQNLSASRPQDRQFILSSKKLLLSDSGFYLCAWSVRRTAGVGTDTQYFGPGTRLTVL.